The sequence of this TCR beta chain was determined in a study of blood T cells in healthy people across ages. CDR1 is SGHDN, CDR2 FVKESK, per germline. V lost 3 bases to trimming and J lost 0 bases, with 8 bases between them. The CDR3 covers 14 residues. Primed by a sample-barcoded 5' primer and a J-beta primer mix, a second PCR proceeded for roughly 7 to 11 cycles. In TCRdb, the 5' RACE reads were re-called with MiXCR into one record per CDR3 protein. Of hundreds of thousands of distinct CDR3 sequences listed, about 53% are singletons. The study recruited healthy Caucasian donors from Russia who were aged about 6 to 90.

The receptor's source is a man older than 75 in good health. Sample: blood. V gene TRBV14 combines with J gene TRBJ1-1; unclear D gene. The CDR3 is CASSQELMNTEAFF. CDR3 DNA sequence: TGTGCCAGCAGCCAGGAGCTCATGAACACTGAAGCTTTCTTT.